The 26 T cell receptor beta chains reported below all come from one sample, sequenced in a study of blood T cell repertoires in COVID-19. The repertoire was sequenced with immunoSEQ multiplex PCR; TCRdb's copy has only in-frame clones and lacks some. This sample has tens of thousands of clones, with around 80% found just once. The sample taken for sequencing was peripheral blood. The receptor source for this set is a human donor in a cohort sampled during active COVID-19.

V usage is TRBV11-3 and J usage is TRBJ2-1, with D tentatively TRBD1 (7 bases). The V gene lost 0 bases and the J gene lost 8 bases, with 14 bases spanning the gap. From germline, CDR1 is SGHNT and CDR2 YENEEA. This CDR3 is 15 amino acids long. The CDR3 sequence: CASSLDSARGDEQFF. The CDR3 bases are TGTGCCAGCAGCTTAGATTCCGCCAGGGGGGATGAGCAGTTCTTC. The whole variable domain, remainder taken from reference TRBV11-3 and TRBJ2-1, is EAGVVQSPRYKIIEKKQPVAFWCNPISGHNTLYWYLQNLGQGPELLIRYENEEAVDDSQLPKDRFSAERLKGVDSTLKIQPAELGDSAVYLCASSLDSARGDEQFFGPGTRLTVL.

This chain joins TRBV6-2 or TRBV6-3 and TRBJ2-7, with TRBD2 matching over 10 bases. CDR3 length: 18 amino acids. CDR1 MNHEY and CDR2 SVGEGT come from the germline V gene. The V gene end was trimmed by 0 bases and the J gene end by 1 base; junction bases not matched to a gene: 9. The CDR3 DNA reads as TGTGCCAGCAGTTACTCCGGGACTAGCGCTTTTCCTTCCTACGAGCAGTACTTC. It codes for CASSYSGTSAFPSYEQYF.

CDR3 sequence (DNA): TGTGCCAGCAGCCTTGCACAGGGGGACGAAAAACTGTTTTTT. Protein sequence: CASSLAQGDEKLFF. The V and J genes are TRBV7-9 and TRBJ1-4, with TRBD1 identical over 8 bases. This CDR3 contains 14 residues. After removal of 5 bases from V and 8 bases from J, the junction contained 7 bases not matched to a gene. Germline CDR1 reads SEHNR; CDR2 reads FQNEAQ (reference sequence).

The gene calls are TRBV11-2 and TRBJ2-7, with TRBD2 matching over 9 bases. The CDR3 spans 16 residues. CDR1 and CDR2 from the germline V gene are SGHAT and FQNNGV. The ends lost 2 bases at V and 5 bases at J; junction bases unmatched: 10. The CDR3 DNA sequence: TGTGCCAGCAGCTTATCGGCGGGAGGGGCCTACAACGAGCAGTACTTC. Translation gives CASSLSAGGAYNEQYF.

V is TRBV27 and J is TRBJ1-3; D is unclear. V was shortened by 3 bases and J by 4 bases, with 7 bases between the two germline ends. Looked up from germline, CDR1 is MNHEY and CDR2 is SMNVEV (reference sequence). The CDR3 spans 13 residues. For the CDR3, the DNA is TGTGCCAGCAGTTTCCGGGAGGGAAACACCATATATTTT. It encodes CASSFREGNTIYF.

As regards this clone: At the DNA level, this CDR3 is encoded by other sequences in the same sample as well. The chain joins TRBV3-1 (or the pseudogene TRBV3-2) to TRBJ1-6, with 9 bases matching TRBD1. Losses at the gene ends were 1 base for V and 7 bases for J; bases not matched to a gene: 2. Germline lookup yields CDR1 LGHDT and CDR2 YNNKEL (reference sequence). The CDR3 is 15 residues long. This CDR3 reads CASSQGTGVNSPLHF. The CDR3 DNA reads as TGTGCCAGCAGCCAAGGGACAGGGGTGAATTCACCCCTCCACTTT.

The rearrangement links TRBV18 to TRBJ1-3; TRBD1 agrees at 7 bases. Germline CDR1 is KGHSH and CDR2 is LQKENI. V lost 1 base and J lost 0; bases outside the gene matches: 6. There are 17 residues in the CDR3. The CDR3 DNA follows: TGTGCCAGCTCACCACTTCGAGGGACAGACTCTGGAAACACCATATATTTT. Its protein is CASSPLRGTDSGNTIYF.

This clone was observed a single time. The chain's CDR3 is CSAGLAVQETQYF. In nucleotides, the CDR3 is TGCAGCGCTGGACTAGCGGTCCAAGAGACCCAGTACTTC. The chain couples TRBV29-1 to TRBJ2-5; 10 bases fit TRBD2. Looked up from germline, CDR1 is SQVTM and CDR2 is ANQGSEA. This CDR3 has 13 amino acids. The trim removed 7 bases at V and 1 base at J, leaving 3 bases unmatched.

The rearrangement joins TRBV28 to TRBJ2-7; a weak D match, TRBD1 (5 bases). The CDR3 covers 12 residues. V lost 8 bases to trimming and J lost 3 bases, with 11 bases between them. Per the germline V gene, CDR1 is MDHEN and CDR2 is SYDVKM. The CDR3 sequence: CASERGGYEQYF. CDR3 DNA: TGTGCCAGCGAAAGGGGCGGCTACGAGCAGTACTTC.

This sequence joins TRBV7-2 and TRBJ2-6; a possible D gene is TRBD2 (6 bases). Germline V gene sequence: CDR1 SGHTA, CDR2 FQGNSA. V shed 2 bases and J shed 0 bases, with 14 bases lying between them. This CDR3 comprises 18 residues. CDR3 in DNA: TGTGCCAGCAGCTTAACGGCAGGACTAAGCTCTGGGGCCAACGTCCTGACTTTC. Translated: CASSLTAGLSSGANVLTF.

The rearrangement joins TRBV28 to TRBJ2-7; D perhaps matches TRBD1 (6 bases). The CDR3 totals 15 residues. In germline, CDR1 is MDHEN, CDR2 SYDVKM. The germline V and J ends were trimmed by 3 bases and 9 bases, with 21 bases remaining between them. DNA of the CDR3: TGTGCCAGCAGTTTTTTCGGGACACAGTATCTGGCGCAGTACTTC. It codes for CASSFFGTQYLAQYF.

This chain links TRBV21-1 with TRBJ1-5. TRBV21-1 is recorded as a pseudogene. There are 14 residues in the CDR3. The CDR3 DNA reads TGTGCCAGCAGGGGCGGGCCTAGCAATCAGCCCCAGCATTTT. Encoded protein: CASRGGPSNQPQHF.

The chain uses TRBV7-6 and TRBJ2-1; the match to TRBD2 covers 8 bases. The germline V gene has CDR1 SGHVS and CDR2 FNYEAQ. The V segment lost 2 bases and the J segment 7 bases; nucleotides outside the gene matches: 10. The CDR3 contains 16 residues. The CDR3 reads CASSLPTSAGKNEQFF. The CDR3 DNA follows: TGTGCCAGCAGCTTACCGACTAGCGCTGGGAAAAATGAGCAGTTCTTC.

This clone was recorded a few times. V is TRBV24-1 and J is TRBJ1-1, with D perhaps TRBD1 (5 bases). Germline values: CDR1 KGHDR, CDR2 SFDVKD. V was trimmed by 3 bases and J by 13 bases, leaving 20 bases between them. This CDR3 is 14 amino acids long. CDR3 residues: CATSDADGAPRVFF. The CDR3 DNA reads as TGTGCCACCAGTGATGCGGATGGGGCCCCCCGGGTTTTCTTT.

V is TRBV7-3 and J is TRBJ2-5; 14 positions match TRBD2. Looked up from germline, CDR1 is SGHTA and CDR2 is FQGTGA. This CDR3 region has 15 residues. J lost 5 bases, V lost 5 bases, and 4 bases had no gene match. This CDR3 reads CASSEGLAGVETQYF. CDR3 nucleotide sequence: TGTGCCAGCAGCGAGGGACTAGCGGGAGTGGAGACCCAGTACTTC. Complete variable domain (other parts from reference TRBV7-3 and TRBJ2-5): GAGVSQTPSNKVTEKGKYVELRCDPISGHTALYWYRQSLGQGPEFLIYFQGTGAADDSGLPNDRFFAVRPEGSVSTLKIQRTERGDSAVYLCASSEGLAGVETQYFGPGTRLLVL.

The genes are TRBV7-9 and TRBJ1-1; D is possibly TRBD1 (5 bases). V was clipped by 5 bases and J by 0 bases, with 10 bases between them. Germline lookup yields CDR1 SEHNR and CDR2 FQNEAQ (reference sequence). The CDR3 consists of 14 residues. This chain's CDR3 is CASSKTAVNTEAFF. Written as DNA, the CDR3 is TGTGCCAGCAGCAAGACAGCTGTGAACACTGAAGCTTTCTTT.

The chain links TRBV11-1 to TRBJ2-1; D perhaps matches TRBD1 (5 bases). The CDR3 runs to 13 residues. Germline lookup yields CDR1 SGHAT and CDR2 FQDESV (reference sequence). The germline V and J ends were trimmed by 7 bases and 6 bases, with 13 bases remaining between them. The CDR3 nucleotides are TGTGCCAGCACCCTTAGACAGTCCAATGAGCAGTTCTTC. Translated, it gives CASTLRQSNEQFF. The full variable domain, with the rest looked up from reference TRBV11-1 and TRBJ2-1, is EAEVAQSPRYKITEKSQAVAFWCDPISGHATLYWYRQILGQGPELLVQFQDESVVDDSQLPKDRFSAERLKGVDSTLKIQPAELGDSAMYLCASTLRQSNEQFFGPGTRLTVL.

V is TRBV15 and J is TRBJ2-1; TRBD2 aligns across 8 bases. This CDR3 comprises 17 residues. After removal of 0 bases from V and 6 bases from J, the junction contained 10 bases not matched to a gene. Germline CDR1 reads LNHNV; CDR2 reads YYDKDF (reference sequence). The CDR3 sequence: CATSRDLSGRLGNEQFF. DNA for the CDR3: TGTGCCACCAGCAGAGATCTAAGCGGGAGATTGGGCAATGAGCAGTTCTTC.

The chain employs TRBV7-8 and TRBJ1-4; tentatively, D is TRBD1 (6 bases). V dropped 1 base and J dropped 5 bases, with 23 bases sitting between them. In germline, CDR1 is SGHVS, CDR2 FQNEAQ. The CDR3 spans 19 residues. CDR3 residues: CASSLVYRVQGGPNEKLFF. The CDR3 DNA sequence: TGTGCCAGCAGCTTAGTATATAGGGTACAGGGTGGTCCGAATGAAAAACTGTTTTTT. The full variable domain, its missing parts supplied by reference TRBV7-8 and TRBJ1-4, is GAGVSQSPRYKVAKRGQDVALRCDPISGHVSLFWYQQALGQGPEFLTYFQNEAQLDKSGLPSDRFFAERPEGSVSTLKIQRTQQEDSAVYLCASSLVYRVQGGPNEKLFFGSGTQLSVL.

The chain has TRBV11-2 and TRBJ1-6; perhaps TRBD1 as D (6 bases). CDR1 is SGHAT, CDR2 FQNNGV, per germline. V was cut by 2 bases and J by 8 bases, with 10 bases left in between. The CDR3 is 14 amino acids. CDR3 coding DNA: TGTGCCAGCAGCTTAAACAGGGCGGATTCACCCCTCCACTTT. It encodes CASSLNRADSPLHF.

This clone was seen only once. J is TRBJ2-7 and V is TRBV6-5; TRBD2 aligns across 7 bases. Germline V gene data show CDR1 as MNHEY and CDR2 as SVGAGI. Trimming removed 8 bases from V and 0 bases from J; junction bases left unmatched: 4. CDR3 length: 13 residues. CDR3 sequence reads: CASGRGSSYEQYF. The CDR3 DNA reads as TGTGCCAGCGGGCGCGGGAGCTCCTACGAGCAGTACTTC.

The chain recombines TRBV28 with TRBJ1-2; perhaps TRBD1 as D (5 bases). CDR1 is MDHEN, CDR2 SYDVKM, per germline. CDR3 length equals 14 residues. Trimming removed 5 bases from V and 7 bases from J, with 17 bases in between. The CDR3, as DNA: TGTGCCAGCAGTCCTCCCTTAGGGGCGCGTGGCTACACCTTC. This translates into CASSPPLGARGYTF.

The V gene is TRBV4-2, the J gene TRBJ2-3; no clear D. Germline V gene lookup returns CDR1 LGHNA and CDR2 YNFKEQ. The CDR3 extends over 16 amino acids. Trimming pared 5 bases from V and 0 bases from J, leaving 15 bases between. The CDR3 DNA sequence: TGTGCCAGCAGCACACGGTCCGGCGGCAGCACAGATACGCAGTATTTT. This codes for CASSTRSGGSTDTQYF.

The rearrangement links TRBV9 to TRBJ2-7, with 9 bases identical to TRBD2. The germline V gene has CDR1 SGDLS and CDR2 YYNGEE. After removal of 0 bases from V and 7 bases from J, the junction contained 8 bases not matched to a gene. This CDR3 spans 15 amino acids. CDR3 in DNA: TGTGCCAGCAGCGTAGATGGTAGCGGGAGTACAGAGCAGTACTTC. Protein: CASSVDGSGSTEQYF.

The chain is built from TRBV28 and TRBJ1-5, with D possibly TRBD1 on 6 matching bases. This CDR3 has 13 amino acids. Germline V lookup: CDR1 MDHEN, CDR2 SYDVKM. The V end lost 4 bases, the J end lost 6 bases, and 10 bases lay between the germline ends. CDR3: CASSWGGGQPQHF. The CDR3 DNA reads as TGTGCCAGCAGTTGGGGAGGGGGTCAGCCCCAGCATTTT.

This rearrangement joins TRBV19 to TRBJ2-7; TRBD2 agrees at 7 bases. CDR3 length: 14 amino acids. Germline assignment: CDR1 LNHDA and CDR2 SQIVND (reference sequence). Trimming at V came to 3 bases and at J to 5 bases, leaving 7 bases not matched to a gene. This chain's CDR3 is CASSMSGGRNEQYF. In DNA form, the CDR3 reads TGTGCCAGTAGTATGTCTGGCGGGAGAAACGAGCAGTACTTC.